This TCR beta chain derives from a study of CD8+ T cells in alopecia areata. Study in general: Tofacitinib was taken orally by treated patients, and the dose was 5 to 10 mg twice daily. Findings and caveats of the study: Affected scalp, especially in alopecia totalis/universalis, had a higher clonality than normal scalp did.

V lost 0 bases and J 6 bases, leaving 17 bases between the germline ends. This CDR3 contains 16 residues. Looked up from germline, CDR1 is SEHNR and CDR2 is FQNEAQ (reference sequence). Specimens obtained from alopecia areata patients comprised lesional scalp punch biopsies and peripheral blood. Turning to this clone: The target antigen is unknown.

cDNA prepared by RNA extraction and subsequent reverse transcription served as the template for sequencing. Clones were sequenced by immunoSEQ multiplex PCR, and TCRdb holds only the in-frame ones, with some missing. The sample carries around 100,000 clones, around 45% recorded once. The sequencing input was CD4+ T cells sorted from blood. This receptor was obtained from a human donor with alopecia areata. The V call is TRBV7-9, the J call TRBJ1-2, with D unresolved. The DNA of the CDR3 is TGTGCCAGCAGCTTAGCGGGCCATGTCGGGAAAAATGGCTACACCTTC. Translating gives CASSLAGHVGKNGYTF.